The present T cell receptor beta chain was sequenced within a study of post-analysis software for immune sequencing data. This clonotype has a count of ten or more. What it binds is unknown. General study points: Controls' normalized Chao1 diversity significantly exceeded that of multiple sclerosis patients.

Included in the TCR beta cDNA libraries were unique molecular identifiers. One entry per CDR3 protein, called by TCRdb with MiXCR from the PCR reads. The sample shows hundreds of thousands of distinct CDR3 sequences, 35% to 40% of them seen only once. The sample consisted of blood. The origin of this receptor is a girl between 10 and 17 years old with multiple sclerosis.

The CDR3 DNA follows: TGTGCCAGCGGAGGGACAGCAGACCTCTATGGCTACACCTTC. Translating it yields CASGGTADLYGYTF. The V and J genes are TRBV27 and TRBJ1-2; 7 bases are shared with TRBD1. CDR3 length: 14 amino acids. The germline V gene has CDR1 MNHEY and CDR2 SMNVEV (reference sequence). J gave up 4 bases and V 8 bases, and 10 bases lay outside the gene matches.